This T cell receptor (beta chain) was recorded in a study of blood T cell repertoires in COVID-19 (dated by TCRdb to 2018 to 2020). At the level of the whole study: The collaborator samples originated in the United States, Italy and Spain and spanned the acute and convalescent phases of COVID-19. The material from the prospective study consisted of cDNA or gDNA derived from T cells, B-cell-depleted T cells, or PBMCs. Deeply sampled blood TCRbeta repertoires from subjects exposed to, actively infected with, or recovered from COVID-19 were included in the dataset. A freely available public database, intended as a resource for researchers studying the immune response to SARS-CoV-2, is where the repertoires were released. Samples came from the ongoing ImmuneRACE study (first 160 participants) plus 1,254 subjects from 6 global collaborators. The sample metadata nearly always contained a de-identified subject ID, COVID-19 status, age in years and sex. Where available, HLA class I and class II types were obtained from metadata supplied by the sample provider rather than from assay-based typing. Study-level results and caveats: The quantity of clinical and demographic metadata differed by source and by participant and was supplied without curation.

Remarks on this clone: Its antigen is still unknown. Nothing much larger sits one base from this clone, and base qualities are not available.

TCRbeta CDR3 regions were amplified from genomic DNA using the immunoSEQ Assay, a bias-controlled multiplex PCR. The paper's data handling went like this. The number of nucleated cells in each sample was estimated by amplification of reference gene primers within the assay. To quantify the absolute abundance of each unique TCRbeta CDR3 rearrangement, sequence reads were collapsed and filtered. Productive Simpson clonality was computed per sample as the square root of Simpson's diversity index over productive rearrangements. Imported from immuneACCESS, the table was reduced by TCRdb to in-frame sequences with V and J called. These copies leave out some clones; in studies compared against another copy, an unresolved V gene accounts for under half, and the cause of the remainder is not known. V, J and clone size are those of that table, while D and trimming were read from the DNA. The sample table records fewer than 350,000 clones; approximately 90% of these occur just once. Approximately 3% of the sample comes from the top ten.

In the prospective study, participants were about 18 to 100 years old, resided in about two dozen geographic areas of the United States, and were enrolled through a virtual design. In the prospective study, cohorts were assigned on the basis of participant-reported clinical history obtained from a screening survey and a study questionnaire. A participant counted as exposed if, within 2 weeks of entering the study, that participant had been in contact with someone who had a PCR-confirmed or clinician-diagnosed COVID-19 case. Each participant in the prospective study had whole blood, serum and a nasopharyngeal or oropharyngeal swab collected by mobile phlebotomists. Participants in the prospective study had the option to provide additional blood draws and questionnaires over an approximately 2-month period. Before DNA extraction, prospective study blood samples were shipped either frozen or at room temperature.

This receptor was identified in a man in his forties who had been exposed to COVID-19. The source material was PBMCs or T cells enriched from blood (not recorded which).

The DNA sequence is TGCGCCAGCAGCCAAGGGAGCGGGATTGGCAATGAGCAGTTCTTC. It specifies CASSQGSGIGNEQFF. The chain uses TRBV4-1 and TRBJ2-1, and 7 junction bases match TRBD2. Spanning cysteine to phenylalanine, the CDR3 consists of 15 amino acids. The retained sequence is limited to the CDR3, 45 bases, with the frame set at the first base. CDR1 and CDR2 are read off the germline V gene as MGHRA and YSYEKL. Here V drops 1 base and J drops 6 bases, and the junction holds 6 bases not matched to any gene.